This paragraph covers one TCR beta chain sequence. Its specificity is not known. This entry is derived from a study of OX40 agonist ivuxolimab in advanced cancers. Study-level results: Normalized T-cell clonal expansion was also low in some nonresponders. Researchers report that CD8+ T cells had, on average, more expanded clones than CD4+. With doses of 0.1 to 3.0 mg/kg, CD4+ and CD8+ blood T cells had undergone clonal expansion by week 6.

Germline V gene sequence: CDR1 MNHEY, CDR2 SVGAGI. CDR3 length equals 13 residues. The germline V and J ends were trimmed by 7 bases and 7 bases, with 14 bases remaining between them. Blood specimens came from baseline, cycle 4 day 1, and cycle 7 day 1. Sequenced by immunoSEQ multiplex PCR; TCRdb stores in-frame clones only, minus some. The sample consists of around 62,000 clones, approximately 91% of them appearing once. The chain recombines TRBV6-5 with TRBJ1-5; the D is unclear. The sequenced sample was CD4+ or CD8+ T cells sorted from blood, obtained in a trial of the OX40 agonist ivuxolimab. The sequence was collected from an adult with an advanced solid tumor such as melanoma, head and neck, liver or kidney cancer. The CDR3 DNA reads TGTGCCAGCAAGGATGAAAGGATACAGCCCCAGCATTTT. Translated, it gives CASKDERIQPQHF.